These 20 T cell receptor beta chains share one sample of origin, sequenced in a study of blood T cell repertoires in COVID-19. Generated by immunoSEQ multiplex PCR, the TCRdb table keeps only in-frame clones and is missing some. Among fewer than 450,000 clones, about 90% were seen once, and the ten largest hold 0.6%. The sequenced material came from PBMCs or T cells enriched from blood (not recorded which). Source of these receptors: a man aged 18 to 30 who had recovered from COVID-19.

The chain couples TRBV28 to TRBJ2-1; a possible D gene is TRBD1 (6 bases). The germline V gene encodes CDR1 MDHEN and CDR2 SYDVKM. V lost 7 bases, J lost 6 bases, and 19 bases lay in between. The CDR3 runs to 15 residues. CDR3 sequence reads: CASTGGRQEANEQFF. The CDR3 DNA sequence: TGTGCCAGCACTGGTGGCAGACAGGAGGCCAATGAGCAGTTCTTC. The variable domain in full, with the rest retrieved from reference TRBV28 and TRBJ2-1, is DVKVTQSSRYLVKRTGEKVFLECVQDMDHENMFWYRQDPGLGLRLIYFSYDVKMKEKGDIPEGYSVSREKKERFSLILESASTNQTSMYLCASTGGRQEANEQFFGPGTRLTVL.

The V and J genes are TRBV28 and TRBJ1-5; a weak D match, TRBD1 (5 bases). The CDR3 has 15 residues. Deletions cut 6 bases from V and 5 bases from J, with 17 bases between. Per the germline V gene, CDR1 is MDHEN and CDR2 is SYDVKM. CDR3 sequence (DNA): TGTGCCAGCAGCATGGGGAACAGCAGGGATCAGCCCCAGCATTTT. Amino acid sequence: CASSMGNSRDQPQHF.

V and J are TRBV7-3 and TRBJ1-2; a weak D match, TRBD1 (6 bases). Looked up from germline, CDR1 is SGHTA and CDR2 is FQGTGA. This CDR3 is built from 13 residues. V lost 5 bases and J 8 bases, leaving 15 bases between the germline ends. CDR3 residues: CASSTRDMQGYTF. Here the CDR3 DNA reads TGTGCCAGCAGCACGAGGGACATGCAAGGCTACACCTTC.

This clone was recorded once. The chain has TRBV28 and TRBJ2-1; D gene ambiguous. The germline gives CDR1 MDHEN, CDR2 SYDVKM. CDR3 size: 13 residues. The V and J ends lost 5 bases and 7 bases respectively, with 12 bases between them. Here the CDR3 DNA reads TGTGCCAGCAGTCGGCGGCAGTCGAATGAGCAGTTCTTC. It translates to CASSRRQSNEQFF.

The rearrangement uses TRBV5-5 and TRBJ2-1; TRBD2 agrees at 10 bases. Per germline, CDR1 SGHKS and CDR2 YYEKEE (reference sequence). The trim removed 0 bases at V and 4 bases at J, leaving 4 bases unmatched. The CDR3 loop spans 16 amino acids. The DNA for the CDR3 is TGTGCCAGCAGCTTGGTTCCAGCGGGAGGGTACAATGAGCAGTTCTTC. This translates into CASSLVPAGGYNEQFF.

This clone was recorded only once. The chain combines TRBV28 with TRBJ1-6; 9 bases map to TRBD1. CDR3 length equals 15 residues. Germline V gene data show CDR1 as MDHEN and CDR2 as SYDVKM. Trimming cost V 4 bases and J 6 bases; bases outside gene matches: 4. The CDR3, as DNA: TGTGCCAGCAGTTCCTTGACAGGGGGTAATTCACCCCTCCACTTT. Translating gives CASSSLTGGNSPLHF.

The sample holds a few counts of this clone. V and J are TRBV20-1 and TRBJ1-2; D possibly corresponds to TRBD1 (6 bases). There are 11 residues in the CDR3. Trimming took off 6 bases at V and 8 bases at J, with 13 bases between the two ends. Germline-derived CDR1 and CDR2 are DFQATT and SNEGSKA (reference sequence). CDR3 protein: CSAGADQGYTF. Here the CDR3 DNA reads TGCAGTGCGGGGGCAGATCAGGGCTACACCTTC.

The V gene is TRBV18, the J gene TRBJ1-6; D is undetermined. The CDR3 has 16 residues. The germline gives CDR1 KGHSH, CDR2 LQKENI. The V and J ends lost 0 bases and 0 bases respectively, with 6 bases between them. CDR3 sequence: CASSPPGSSYNSPLHF. The CDR3 DNA sequence: TGTGCCAGCTCACCACCAGGGAGCTCCTATAATTCACCCCTCCACTTT.

This chain connects TRBV5-1 to TRBJ2-1; 8 bases line up with TRBD1. Germline values: CDR1 SGHRS, CDR2 YFSETQ. The CDR3 spans 14 residues. V shed 4 bases and J 9 bases; nucleotides not matched to a gene: 9. Written as DNA, the CDR3 is TGCGCCAGCAGCACTGGACAGGGAGAAGGTGAGCAGTTCTTC. It specifies CASSTGQGEGEQFF. Together with reference TRBV5-1 and TRBJ2-1, the CDR3 gives the full variable domain: KAGVTQTPRYLIKTRGQQVTLSCSPISGHRSVSWYQQTPGQGLQFLFEYFSETQRNKGNFPGRFSGRQFSNSRSEMNVSTLELGDSALYLCASSTGQGEGEQFFGPGTRLTVL.

This clone appeared a few times. The CDR3 coding sequence is TGTGCCAGTAAACCCGACACAGCTAACTATGGCTACACCTTC. Its translation: CASKPDTANYGYTF. The chain combines TRBV19 with TRBJ1-2; D not certain. With 7 bases removed from V and 0 bases from J, the gap between germline ends came to 12 bases. The CDR3 spans 14 residues. Looked up from germline, CDR1 is LNHDA and CDR2 is SQIVND (reference sequence).

This clone was observed a single time. This rearrangement joins TRBV5-6 to TRBJ1-4; D gene ambiguous. Deletions cut 1 base from V and 7 bases from J, with 8 bases between. CDR1 SGHDT and CDR2 YYEEEE come from the germline V gene. The CDR3 consists of 13 residues. The CDR3 loop is CASSLRGGEKLFF. DNA for the CDR3: TGTGCCAGCAGCTTGCGAGGAGGTGAAAAACTGTTTTTT.

The V gene is TRBV5-8, the J gene TRBJ2-2; D might be TRBD1 (6 bases). Germline-derived CDR1 and CDR2 are SGHTS and YDEGEE. The ends were cut back, 5 bases at V and 9 bases at J, with 17 bases in the middle. The CDR3 spans 14 residues. The DNA for the CDR3 is TGTGCCAGCAGGGTACCGGGACACTCCAGGGAGCTGTTTTTT. This translates into CASRVPGHSRELFF.

V is TRBV14 and J is TRBJ2-3, with 9 bases fitting TRBD2. Germline V gene data show CDR1 as SGHDN and CDR2 as FVKESK. The V segment lost 1 base and the J segment 4 bases; nucleotides outside the gene matches: 6. This CDR3 spans 16 amino acids. The CDR3 sequence is CASSQVAGGPPDTQYF. CDR3 in DNA: TGTGCCAGCAGCCAAGTGGCGGGAGGGCCTCCAGATACGCAGTATTTT. Using reference TRBV14 and TRBJ2-3 for the parts outside the CDR3, the full variable domain is EAGVTQFPSHSVIEKGQTVTLRCDPISGHDNLYWYRRVMGKEIKFLLHFVKESKQDESGMPNNRFLAERTGGTYSTLKVQPAELEDSGVYFCASSQVAGGPPDTQYFGPGTRLTVL.

The chain combines TRBV6-5 with TRBJ2-2; 8 bases line up with TRBD1. Unmatched junction bases numbered 3, after V lost 5 bases and J lost 4 bases. Looked up from germline, CDR1 is MNHEY and CDR2 is SVGAGI. CDR3 length: 14 amino acids. CDR3 in amino acids: CASSQQGVTGELFF. The CDR3 coding sequence is TGTGCCAGCAGTCAACAGGGGGTCACCGGGGAGCTGTTTTTT.

The V gene is TRBV7-9, the J gene TRBJ1-2, with D hard to call. Germline CDR1 and CDR2: SEHNR and FQNEAQ (reference sequence). V was cut by 3 bases and J by 4 bases, with 9 bases left in between. The CDR3 is 13 residues long. The CDR3 DNA is TGTGCCAGCAGCTTTTCAAACGGCTATGGCTACACCTTC. It specifies CASSFSNGYGYTF. Combining the CDR3 with reference TRBV7-9 and TRBJ1-2 gives the whole variable domain DTGVSQNPRHKITKRGQNVTFRCDPISEHNRLYWYRQTLGQGPEFLTYFQNEAQLEKSRLLSDRFSAERPKGSFSTLEIQRTEQGDSAMYLCASSFSNGYGYTFGSGTRLTVV.

This chain joins TRBV19 and TRBJ1-3; D is uncertain. CDR1 and CDR2 (germline): LNHDA, SQIVND (reference sequence). The CDR3 has 17 residues. V was shortened by 4 bases and J by 7 bases, with 23 bases between the two germline ends. The chain's CDR3 is CASSSEVKSQSRNTIYF. The CDR3 DNA reads as TGTGCCAGTAGTAGCGAAGTGAAGTCGCAATCTCGGAACACCATATATTTT.

This chain joins TRBV28 and TRBJ2-7, with 7 nucleotides matching TRBD2. The junction had 13 bases not matched to a gene; V was cut back by 4 bases and J by 4 bases. The CDR3 is made up of 16 amino acids. Germline V gene sequence: CDR1 MDHEN, CDR2 SYDVKM. The DNA of the CDR3 is TGTGCCAGCAGTTCCCCCGGACTAGGTTCTCGTTACGAGCAGTACTTC. Its protein product is CASSSPGLGSRYEQYF.

The chain couples TRBV2 to TRBJ1-5; D unclear. The V gene lost 6 bases and the J gene lost 4 bases, with 10 bases spanning the gap. This CDR3 has 13 amino acids. CDR1 and CDR2 (germline): SNHLY, FYNNEI. The CDR3 bases are TGTGCCAGCAGGGGTGGAGGAAATCAGCCCCAGCATTTT. It specifies CASRGGGNQPQHF.

This clone has more than one count but fewer than ten. V is TRBV30 and J is TRBJ2-5, with 8 bases aligning to TRBD2. Trimming cost V 0 bases and J 5 bases; bases outside gene matches: 8. The CDR3 extends over 15 amino acids. The germline V gene has CDR1 GTSNPN and CDR2 SVGIG (reference sequence). The CDR3 nucleotides are TGTGCCTGGAGTGTATCCAGCGGGAGTAGTGAGACCCAGTACTTC. It translates to CAWSVSSGSSETQYF.

This clone appeared once. Additional DNA sequences in this sample encode the identical CDR3. The genes are TRBV18 and TRBJ2-1; no reliable D call. The germline V gene has CDR1 KGHSH and CDR2 LQKENI. The CDR3 covers 13 residues. V lost 2 bases to trimming and J lost 6 bases, with 8 bases between them. The CDR3 nucleotides read TGTGCCAGCTCACCAGGGCTGAGCAATGAGCAGTTCTTC. Protein product: CASSPGLSNEQFF. Full variable domain (rest looked up from reference TRBV18 and TRBJ2-1): NAGVMQNPRHLVRRRGQEARLRCSPMKGHSHVYWYRQLPEEGLKFMVYLQKENIIDESGMPKERFSAEFPKEGPSILRIQQVVRGDSAAYFCASSPGLSNEQFFGPGTRLTVL.